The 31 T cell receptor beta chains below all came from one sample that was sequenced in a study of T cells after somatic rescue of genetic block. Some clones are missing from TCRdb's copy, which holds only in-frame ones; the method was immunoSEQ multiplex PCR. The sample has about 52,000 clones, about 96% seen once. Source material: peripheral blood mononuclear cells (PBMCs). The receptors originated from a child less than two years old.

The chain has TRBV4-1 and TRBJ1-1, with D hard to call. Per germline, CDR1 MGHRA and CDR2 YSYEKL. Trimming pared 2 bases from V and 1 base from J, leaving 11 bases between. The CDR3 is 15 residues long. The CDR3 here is CASSQIRTANTEAFF. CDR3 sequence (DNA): TGCGCCAGCAGCCAAATAAGGACTGCGAACACTGAAGCTTTCTTT.

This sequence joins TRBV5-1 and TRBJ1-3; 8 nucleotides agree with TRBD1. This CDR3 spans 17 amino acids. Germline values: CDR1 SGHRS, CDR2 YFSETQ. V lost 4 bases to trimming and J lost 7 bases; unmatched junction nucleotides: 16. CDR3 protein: CASSIGRVAGGKNTIYF. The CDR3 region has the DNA TGCGCCAGCAGCATTGGAAGGGTGGCAGGGGGCAAGAACACCATATATTTT.

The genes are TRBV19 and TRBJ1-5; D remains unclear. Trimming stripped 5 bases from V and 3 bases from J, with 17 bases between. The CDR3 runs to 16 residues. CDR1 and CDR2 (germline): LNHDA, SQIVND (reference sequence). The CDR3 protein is CASSPRHGVLNQPQHF. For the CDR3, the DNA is TGTGCCAGTAGTCCTCGTCACGGGGTCCTCAATCAGCCCCAGCATTTT. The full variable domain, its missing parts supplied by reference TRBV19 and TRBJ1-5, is DGGITQSPKYLFRKEGQNVTLSCEQNLNHDAMYWYRQDPGQGLRLIYYSQIVNDFQKGDIAEGYSVSREKKESFPLTVTSAQKNPTAFYLCASSPRHGVLNQPQHFGDGTRLSIL.

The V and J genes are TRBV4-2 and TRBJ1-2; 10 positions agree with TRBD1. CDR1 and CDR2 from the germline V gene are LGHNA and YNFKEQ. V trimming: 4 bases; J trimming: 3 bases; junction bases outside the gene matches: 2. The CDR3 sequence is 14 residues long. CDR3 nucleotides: TGTGCCAGCAGCCCCGGGACAGGGGACTATGGCTACACCTTC. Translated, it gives CASSPGTGDYGYTF.

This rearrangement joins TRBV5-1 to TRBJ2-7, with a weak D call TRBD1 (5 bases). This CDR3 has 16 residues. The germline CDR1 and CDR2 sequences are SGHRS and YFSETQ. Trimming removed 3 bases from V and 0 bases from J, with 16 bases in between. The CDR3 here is CASSSGARALSYEQYF. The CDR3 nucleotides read TGCGCCAGCAGCTCGGGTGCCAGGGCCCTCTCCTACGAGCAGTACTTC.

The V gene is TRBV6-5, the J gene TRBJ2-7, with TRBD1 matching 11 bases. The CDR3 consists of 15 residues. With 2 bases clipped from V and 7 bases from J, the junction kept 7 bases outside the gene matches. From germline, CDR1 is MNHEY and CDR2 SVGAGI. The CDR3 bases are TGTGCCAGCAGTTACGAAGGACAGGGGGCGCGTGAGCAGTACTTC. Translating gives CASSYEGQGAREQYF.

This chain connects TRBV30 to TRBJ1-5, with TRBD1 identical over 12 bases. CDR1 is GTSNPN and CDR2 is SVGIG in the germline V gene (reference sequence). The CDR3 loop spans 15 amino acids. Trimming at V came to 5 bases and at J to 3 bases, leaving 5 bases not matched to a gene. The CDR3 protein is CAWAPGQGANQPQHF. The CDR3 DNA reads TGTGCCTGGGCACCGGGACAGGGGGCCAATCAGCCCCAGCATTTT.

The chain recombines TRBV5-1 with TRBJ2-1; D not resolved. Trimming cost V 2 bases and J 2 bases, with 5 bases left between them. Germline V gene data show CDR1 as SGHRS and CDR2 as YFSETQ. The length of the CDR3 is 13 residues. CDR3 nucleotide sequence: TGCGCCAGCAGCTTATTAACCTACAATGAGCAGTTCTTC. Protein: CASSLLTYNEQFF.

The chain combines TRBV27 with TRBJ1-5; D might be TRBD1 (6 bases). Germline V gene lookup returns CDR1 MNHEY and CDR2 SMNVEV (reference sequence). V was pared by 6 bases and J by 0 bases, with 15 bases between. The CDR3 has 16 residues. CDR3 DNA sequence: TGTGCCAGCAGCCAACGCGGGACACTTAGCAATCAGCCCCAGCATTTT. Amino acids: CASSQRGTLSNQPQHF.

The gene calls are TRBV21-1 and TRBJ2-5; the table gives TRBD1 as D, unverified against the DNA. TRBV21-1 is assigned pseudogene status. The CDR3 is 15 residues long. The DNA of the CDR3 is TGTGCCAGCAGCAAAGTGGCCCAAAAACAAGAGACCCAGTACTTC. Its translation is CASSKVAQKQETQYF.

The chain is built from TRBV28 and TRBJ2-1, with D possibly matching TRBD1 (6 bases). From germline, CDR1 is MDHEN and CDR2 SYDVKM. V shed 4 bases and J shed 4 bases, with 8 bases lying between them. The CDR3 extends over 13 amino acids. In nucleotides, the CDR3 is TGTGCCAGCAGTTCGCAGGGGTACAATGAGCAGTTCTTC. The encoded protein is CASSSQGYNEQFF.

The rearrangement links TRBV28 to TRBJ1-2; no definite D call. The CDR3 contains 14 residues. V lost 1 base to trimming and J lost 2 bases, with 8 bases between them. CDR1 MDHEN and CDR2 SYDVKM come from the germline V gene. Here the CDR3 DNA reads TGTGCCAGCAGTTTATTTGGACCGAACTATGGCTACACCTTC. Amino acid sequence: CASSLFGPNYGYTF.

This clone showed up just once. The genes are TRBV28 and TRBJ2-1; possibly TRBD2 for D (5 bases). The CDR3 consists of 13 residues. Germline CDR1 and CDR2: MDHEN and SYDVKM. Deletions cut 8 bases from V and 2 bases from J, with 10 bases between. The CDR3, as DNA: TGTGCCAGCCTAGCTTTCCCCTACAATGAGCAGTTCTTC. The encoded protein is CASLAFPYNEQFF.

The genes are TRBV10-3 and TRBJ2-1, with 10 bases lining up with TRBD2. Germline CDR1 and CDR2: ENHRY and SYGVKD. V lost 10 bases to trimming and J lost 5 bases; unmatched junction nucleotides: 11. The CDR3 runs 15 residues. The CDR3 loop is CATEPGTSAHNEQFF. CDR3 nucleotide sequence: TGTGCCACCGAACCCGGGACTAGCGCCCACAATGAGCAGTTCTTC.

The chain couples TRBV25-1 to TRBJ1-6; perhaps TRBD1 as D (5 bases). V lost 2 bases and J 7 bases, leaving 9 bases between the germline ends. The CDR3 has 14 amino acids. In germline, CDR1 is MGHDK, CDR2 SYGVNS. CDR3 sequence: CASSEGARNSPLHF. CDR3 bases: TGTGCCAGCAGTGAAGGGGCGCGGAATTCACCCCTCCACTTT.

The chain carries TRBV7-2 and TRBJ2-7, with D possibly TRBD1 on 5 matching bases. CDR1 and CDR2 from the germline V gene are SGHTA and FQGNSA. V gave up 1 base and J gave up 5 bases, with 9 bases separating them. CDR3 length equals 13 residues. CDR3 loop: CASSLVGADEQYF. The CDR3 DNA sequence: TGTGCCAGCAGCTTAGTAGGGGCGGACGAGCAGTACTTC.

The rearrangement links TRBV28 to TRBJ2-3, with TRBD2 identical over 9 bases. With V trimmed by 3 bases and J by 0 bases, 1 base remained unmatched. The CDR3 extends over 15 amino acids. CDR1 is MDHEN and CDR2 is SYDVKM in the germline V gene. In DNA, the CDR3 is TGTGCCAGCAGTTTCACTAGCGGGAGCACAGATACGCAGTATTTT. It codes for CASSFTSGSTDTQYF.

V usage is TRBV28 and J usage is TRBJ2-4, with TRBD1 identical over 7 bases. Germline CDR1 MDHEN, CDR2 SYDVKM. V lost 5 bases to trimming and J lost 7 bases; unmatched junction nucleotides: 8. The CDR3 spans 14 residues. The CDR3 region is CASSQGVPPNIQYF. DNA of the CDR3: TGTGCCAGCAGTCAGGGGGTTCCCCCCAACATTCAGTACTTC. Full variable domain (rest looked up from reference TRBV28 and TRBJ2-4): DVKVTQSSRYLVKRTGEKVFLECVQDMDHENMFWYRQDPGLGLRLIYFSYDVKMKEKGDIPEGYSVSREKKERFSLILESASTNQTSMYLCASSQGVPPNIQYFGAGTRLSVL.

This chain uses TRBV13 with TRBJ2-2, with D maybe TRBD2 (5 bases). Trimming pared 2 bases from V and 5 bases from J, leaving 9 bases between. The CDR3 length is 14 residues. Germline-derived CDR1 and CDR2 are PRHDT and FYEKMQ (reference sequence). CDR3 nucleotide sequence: TGTGCCAGCAGCTTATGGCGGAGGACCGGGGAGCTGTTTTTT. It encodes CASSLWRRTGELFF.

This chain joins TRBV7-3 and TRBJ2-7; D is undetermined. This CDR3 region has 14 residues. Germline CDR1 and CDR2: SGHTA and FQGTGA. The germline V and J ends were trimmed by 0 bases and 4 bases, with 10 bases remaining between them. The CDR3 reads CASSLTARSYEQYF. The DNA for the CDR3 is TGTGCCAGCAGCTTAACAGCTAGATCTTACGAGCAGTACTTC.

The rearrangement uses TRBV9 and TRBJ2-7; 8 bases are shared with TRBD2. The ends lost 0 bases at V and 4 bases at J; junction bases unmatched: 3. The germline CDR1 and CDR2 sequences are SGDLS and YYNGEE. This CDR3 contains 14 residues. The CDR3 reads CASSVDAGGYEQYF. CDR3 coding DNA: TGTGCCAGCAGCGTAGATGCGGGAGGATACGAGCAGTACTTC.

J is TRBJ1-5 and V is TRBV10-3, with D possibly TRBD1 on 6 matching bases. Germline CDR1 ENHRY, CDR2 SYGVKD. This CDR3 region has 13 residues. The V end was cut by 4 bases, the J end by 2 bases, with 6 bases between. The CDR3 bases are TGTGCCATCAGTGGGACAGGCAATCAGCCCCAGCATTTT. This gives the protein CAISGTGNQPQHF.

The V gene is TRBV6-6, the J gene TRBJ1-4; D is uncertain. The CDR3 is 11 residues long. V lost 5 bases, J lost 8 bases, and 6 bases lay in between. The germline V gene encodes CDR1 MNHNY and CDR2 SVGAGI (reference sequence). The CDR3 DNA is TGTGCCAGCAGTCAGACAGAAAAACTGTTTTTT. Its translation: CASSQTEKLFF.

This CDR3 reads CASSGRENTEAFF. In DNA form, the CDR3 reads TGTGCCAGCAGTGGCAGGGAGAACACTGAAGCTTTCTTT. This chain connects TRBV2 to TRBJ1-1; D perhaps matches TRBD1 (5 bases). V was pared by 4 bases and J by 1 base, with 7 bases between. From germline, CDR1 is SNHLY and CDR2 FYNNEI. CDR3 size: 13 residues.

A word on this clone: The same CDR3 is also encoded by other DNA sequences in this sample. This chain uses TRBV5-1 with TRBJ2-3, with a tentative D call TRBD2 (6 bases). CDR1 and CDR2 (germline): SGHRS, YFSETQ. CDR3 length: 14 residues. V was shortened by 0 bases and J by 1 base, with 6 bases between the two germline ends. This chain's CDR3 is CASSLAGGTDTQYF. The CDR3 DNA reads TGCGCCAGCAGCTTGGCGGGAGGCACAGATACGCAGTATTTT.

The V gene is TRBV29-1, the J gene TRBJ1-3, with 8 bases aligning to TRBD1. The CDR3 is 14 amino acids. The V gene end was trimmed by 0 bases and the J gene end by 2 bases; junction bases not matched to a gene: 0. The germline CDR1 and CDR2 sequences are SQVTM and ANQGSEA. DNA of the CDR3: TGCAGCGTTGAAGACAGGGGGCCTGGAAACACCATATATTTT. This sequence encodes CSVEDRGPGNTIYF.

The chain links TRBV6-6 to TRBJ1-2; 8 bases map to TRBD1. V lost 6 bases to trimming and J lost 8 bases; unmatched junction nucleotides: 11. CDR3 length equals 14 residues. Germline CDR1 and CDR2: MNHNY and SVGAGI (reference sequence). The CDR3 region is CASSPGGTGRGYTF. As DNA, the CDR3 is TGTGCCAGCAGCCCCGGGGGGACAGGTAGAGGCTACACCTTC.

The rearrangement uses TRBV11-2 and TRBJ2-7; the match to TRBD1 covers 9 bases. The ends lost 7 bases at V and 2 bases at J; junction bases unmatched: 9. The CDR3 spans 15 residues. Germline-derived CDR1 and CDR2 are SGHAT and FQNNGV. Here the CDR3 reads CASTPDRGFTYEQYF. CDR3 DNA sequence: TGTGCCAGCACCCCGGACAGGGGATTTACCTACGAGCAGTACTTC. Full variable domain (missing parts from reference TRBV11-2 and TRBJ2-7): EAGVAQSPRYKIIEKRQSVAFWCNPISGHATLYWYQQILGQGPKLLIQFQNNGVVDDSQLPKDRFSAERLKGVDSTLKIQPAKLEDSAVYLCASTPDRGFTYEQYFGPGTRLTVT.

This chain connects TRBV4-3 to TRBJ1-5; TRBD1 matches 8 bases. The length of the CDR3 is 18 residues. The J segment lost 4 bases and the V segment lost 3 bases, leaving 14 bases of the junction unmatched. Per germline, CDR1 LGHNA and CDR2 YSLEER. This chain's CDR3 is CASSQTSRDRFLNQPQHF. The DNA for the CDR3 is TGCGCCAGCAGCCAGACCTCCCGGGACAGGTTTTTAAATCAGCCCCAGCATTTT.

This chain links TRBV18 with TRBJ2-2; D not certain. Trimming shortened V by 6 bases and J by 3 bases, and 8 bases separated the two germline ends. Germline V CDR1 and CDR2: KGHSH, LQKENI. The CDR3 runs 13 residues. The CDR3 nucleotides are TGTGCCAGCTCCCCCAGAGACACCGGGGAGCTGTTTTTT. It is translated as CASSPRDTGELFF.

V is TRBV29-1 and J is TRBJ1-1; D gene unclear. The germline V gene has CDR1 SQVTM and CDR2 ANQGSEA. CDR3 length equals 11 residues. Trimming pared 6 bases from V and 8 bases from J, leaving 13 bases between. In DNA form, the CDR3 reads TGCAGCGTACGGGGTGCCACGGAAGCTTTCTTT. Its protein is CSVRGATEAFF.